A single sample gave rise to the 24 T cell receptor beta chains below, sequenced in a study of tissue T cells after allogeneic stem cell transplantation. The time point: mouse harvest day 7 after allogeneic transplant. Tail vein injection delivered 10^7 T-cell-depleted bone marrow cells and 10^6 splenic CD5+ T cells. Profiled with immunoSEQ multiplex PCR; TCRdb holds only in-frame clones, not every one. This sample has 9,900 or so clones, with 35% to 45% found just once. The sequencing sample was made of skin. The receptors were gathered from a female BALB/c mouse given C57BL/6 T cells with graft-versus-host disease after an allogeneic hematopoietic cell transplant.

As regards this clone: The germline and genes are mouse ones. The read finishes 1 residue shy of the CDR3 end, and the germline J gene is used to complete it. The chain recombines TRBV16 with TRBJ2-7; possible D gene TRBD1, 7 bases. CDR1 is SGHSA, CDR2 FRNQAP, per germline. The CDR3 covers 15 residues. V was trimmed by 0 bases and J by 3 bases, leaving 12 bases between them. The part of the CDR3 DNA that was read is TGTGCAAGCAGCTTAGAAGGCAGGGGGGACTATGAACAGTAC. Translating gives CASSLEGRGDYEQY. The whole CDR3 region reads CASSLEGRGDYEQYF.

This clone was detected a few times. Genes and germline are mouse. The CDR3 end lies 1 residue beyond the end of the read and is filled in from the germline J gene. This chain links TRBV26 with TRBJ2-1; 12 bases map to TRBD2. The germline V gene encodes CDR1 KGHPV and CDR2 FQNQEV (reference sequence). V shed 3 bases and J 7 bases; nucleotides not matched to a gene: 1. The CDR3 is 14 amino acids. This CDR3 is CASSLGTGGAEQFF. The sequenced part of the CDR3 DNA is TGTGCCAGCAGTCTAGGGACTGGGGGGGCTGAGCAGTTC.

This clone was counted only a few times. Any gene name here is a mouse gene name. The CDR3 end lies 1 residue beyond the end of the read and is filled in from the germline J gene. The chain uses TRBV13-3 and TRBJ2-5; D assignment may be TRBD1 or TRBD2 (5 bases each). The CDR3 has 16 residues. Trimming removed 1 base from V and 2 bases from J, with 14 bases in between. The germline gives CDR1 NNHDY, CDR2 SYVADS. CDR3 DNA, as far as it was read: TGTGCCAGCAGTGATCTTCGGGGCAAAACCCAAGACACCCAGTAC. This codes for CASSDLRGKTQDTQY. The full CDR3 is CASSDLRGKTQDTQYF.

This clone was counted between two and nine times. Gene names and germline refer to mouse. From the germline J gene comes the end of the CDR3, since the read stops 1 residue before it. The rearrangement joins TRBV26 to TRBJ1-4; D remains ambiguous. Germline V gene sequence: CDR1 KGHPV, CDR2 FQNQEV (reference sequence). The CDR3 is 15 amino acids. V lost 4 bases and J 0 bases, leaving 9 bases between the germline ends. The CDR3 here is CASSRASLSNERLFF. The CDR3 bases that were read are TGTGCCAGCAGTCGGGCATCCCTTTCCAACGAAAGATTATTT. Supplemented by reference TRBV26 and TRBJ1-4, the full variable domain reads NSKVIQTPRYLVKGQGQKAKMRCIPEKGHPVVFWYQQNKNNEFKFLINFQNQEVLQQIDMTEKRFSAECPSNSPCSLEIQSSEAGDSALYLCASSRASLSNERLFFGHGTKLSVL.

Concerning this clone itself: Gene names follow the mouse nomenclature. The read ends 1 residue early relative to the CDR3; the germline J gene fills the gap. V usage is TRBV3 and J usage is TRBJ2-2, with TRBD1 as a possible D gene (6 bases). V lost 1 base to trimming and J lost 2 bases, with 8 bases between them. The CDR3 has 15 residues. Germline CDR1 and CDR2: SNHLY and FYNGKV (reference sequence). Incomplete CDR3 DNA: TGTGCCAGCAGCTTAGGGCAGGGGAACACCGGGCAGCTCTAC. Translating it yields CASSLGQGNTGQLY. From start to end, the CDR3 is CASSLGQGNTGQLYF.

A word on this clone: Gene labels here are mouse ones. Coverage ceases 1 residue before the CDR3 finishes, and the germline J gene fills in the end. The V gene is TRBV26, the J gene TRBJ2-4; the match to TRBD2 covers 12 bases. The V gene end was trimmed by 2 bases and the J gene end by 5 bases; junction bases not matched to a gene: 5. The CDR3 extends over 16 amino acids. CDR1 and CDR2 (germline): KGHPV, FQNQEV (reference sequence). The CDR3 sequence is CASSLDWGGARNTLYF. The DNA read from the CDR3 is TGTGCCAGCAGTCTGGACTGGGGGGGCGCTCGAAACACCTTGTAC.

As regards this clone: Mouse germline and gene names are used. The read ends 1 residue shy of where the CDR3 ends; the end is completed using the germline J gene. The gene calls are TRBV19 and TRBJ1-5; 9 nucleotides match TRBD1. This CDR3 contains 17 residues. Trimming took 6 bases from V and 0 from J; bases not matched to a gene: 10. From germline, CDR1 is FNHDT and CDR2 SITEND (reference sequence). CDR3: CASTPVTGGYNNQAPLF. CDR3 bases read: TGTGCCAGCACCCCCGTGACAGGGGGATATAACAACCAGGCTCCGCTT.

With regard to this clone: Any gene name here is a mouse gene name. The sequenced fragment ends 1 residue before the CDR3 boundary, so the rest is inferred from the germline J gene. V usage is TRBV31 and J usage is TRBJ2-1, with TRBD2 matching 10 bases. Losses at the gene ends were 5 bases for V and 2 bases for J; bases not matched to a gene: 0. The CDR3 runs 13 residues. Germline V lookup: CDR1 GKSSPN, CDR2 SITVG. CDR3 protein: CAWDWGDYAEQFF. The DNA read from the CDR3 is TGTGCCTGGGACTGGGGGGACTATGCTGAGCAGTTC.

Note on this clone: Gene names denote mouse genes. With the read ending 1 residue before the CDR3 end, the germline J gene is used to fill in that end. At the DNA level, this CDR3 is encoded by other sequences in the same sample as well. This chain uses TRBV3 with TRBJ2-7; 8 bases agree with TRBD1. Trimming removed 2 bases from V and 4 bases from J; junction bases left unmatched: 1. Germline CDR1 SNHLY, CDR2 FYNGKV (reference sequence). This CDR3 region has 13 residues. CDR3 protein: CASSLTGGYEQYF. The CDR3 bases that were read are TGTGCCAGCAGCTTAACAGGGGGGTATGAACAGTAC.

A remark on this clone: Mouse gene names and germline throughout. Read data end 1 residue before the CDR3 end; the end is taken from the germline J gene. The J gene is TRBJ2-5, the V gene TRBV5, with D possibly being TRBD1 (5 bases). Deletions cut 0 bases from V and 1 base from J, with 8 bases between. The CDR3 totals 15 residues. Looked up from germline, CDR1 is LGHNA and CDR2 is YNLKQL (reference sequence). The CDR3 bases that were read are TGTGCCAGCAGCCAAGAGGGCAGGGACCAAGACACCCAGTAC. Residues: CASSQEGRDQDTQY. The complete CDR3 reads CASSQEGRDQDTQYF.

Comments on this clone: These gene names are mouse names. The read comes to an end 1 residue before the CDR3 does, leaving the germline J gene to fill in the end. The rearrangement joins TRBV23 to TRBJ2-1. The CDR3 covers 14 residues. Germline-derived CDR1 and CDR2 are KGHTA and FQNQQP. The CDR3 protein is CSSSQSYPYAEQFF. The covered CDR3 bases are TGCTCCAGCAGTCAATCGTACCCCTATGCTGAGCAGTTC.

Of note for this clone: Gene names refer to mouse genes. The read finishes 1 residue shy of the CDR3 end, and the germline J gene is used to complete it. This chain uses TRBV26 with TRBJ2-7; tentatively, D is TRBD1 (5 bases). V lost 3 bases, J lost 9 bases, and 12 bases lay in between. Germline V gene sequence: CDR1 KGHPV, CDR2 FQNQEV (reference sequence). There are 12 residues in the CDR3. Here the CDR3 reads CASSLRQGRQYF. Partial CDR3 DNA: TGTGCCAGCAGTCTCCGGCAGGGTAGACAGTAC.

Comments on this clone: Gene names follow the mouse nomenclature. The read terminates 1 residue before the CDR3 end, so the remaining end is supplied by the germline J gene. The genes are TRBV16 and TRBJ2-5, with 10 bases fitting TRBD1. The CDR3 has 14 amino acids. V lost 5 bases, J lost 3 bases, and 2 bases stayed unmatched. Looked up from germline, CDR1 is SGHSA and CDR2 is FRNQAP. The sequenced CDR3 bases are TGTGCAAGCAGCCTGGGACAGGGGCAAGACACCCAGTAC. Translation gives CASSLGQGQDTQY. The complete CDR3 protein is CASSLGQGQDTQYF.

Note on this clone: The gene names here belong to mouse. The read is 1 residue too short to cover the CDR3 end, so that end is filled in from the germline J gene. The chain has TRBV23 and TRBJ2-5; the D call TRBD1 from the table was never checked on the DNA. The CDR3 is made up of 13 amino acids. CDR1 is KGHTA and CDR2 is FQNQQP in the germline V gene. CDR3 sequence: CSSSSTGLDTQYF. The sequenced part of the CDR3 DNA is TGCTCCAGCAGTTCGACAGGGTTGGACACCCAGTAC.

With respect to this clone: All gene names here are mouse names. The read ends 1 residue shy of where the CDR3 ends; the end is completed using the germline J gene. V gene TRBV12-1 combines with J gene TRBJ2-3; D might be TRBD1 (6 bases). The CDR3 is made up of 14 amino acids. Germline loops: CDR1 SGHSN, CDR2 HYEKVE. With 2 bases removed from V and 0 bases from J, the gap between germline ends came to 8 bases. The CDR3 is CASSPRGSAETLYF. CDR3 DNA (partial): TGTGCCAGCTCTCCCAGGGGTAGTGCAGAAACGCTGTAT. The whole variable domain, filled in from reference TRBV12-1 and TRBJ2-3, reads DSGVVQSPRHIIKEKGGRSVLTCIPISGHSNVVWYQQTLGKELKFLIQHYEKVERDKGFLPSRFSVQQFDDYHSEMNMSALELEDSAMYFCASSPRGSAETLYFGSGTRLTVL.

This clone has more than one count but fewer than ten. Genes and germline come from the mouse. The read finishes 1 residue shy of the CDR3 end, and the germline J gene is used to complete it. This chain uses TRBV19 with TRBJ2-7; TRBD1 might be the D (5 bases). The germline CDR1 and CDR2 sequences are FNHDT and SITEND (reference sequence). The V and J ends lost 2 bases and 6 bases respectively, with 6 bases between them. CDR3 length equals 11 residues. Here the CDR3 reads CASSITGEQYF. The sequenced part of the CDR3 DNA is TGTGCCAGCAGTATCACAGGTGAACAGTAC.

As for this clone: Gene and germline names: mouse. The read comes to an end 1 residue before the CDR3 does, leaving the germline J gene to fill in the end. V gene TRBV15 combines with J gene TRBJ2-2, with D possibly matching TRBD1 (5 bases). V shed 2 bases and J shed 2 bases, with 9 bases lying between them. CDR1 is SGHND, CDR2 FRSKSL, per germline. This CDR3 has 15 residues. This chain's CDR3 is CASSLRAGNTGQLYF. The sequenced part of the CDR3 DNA is TGTGCCAGCAGTTTAAGGGCAGGGAACACCGGGCAGCTCTAC.

This clone appeared a few times. Genes and germline are mouse. The read halts 1 residue ahead of the CDR3 end, with the missing end drawn from the germline J gene. The rearrangement joins TRBV4 to TRBJ1-2, with D perhaps TRBD1 (6 bases). CDR3 length: 12 residues. Germline CDR1 reads LGHDT; CDR2 reads YNNKQL (reference sequence). V lost 4 bases and J 6 bases, leaving 9 bases between the germline ends. CDR3 loop: CASSFGTPDYTF. The CDR3 bases that were read are TGTGCCAGCAGCTTCGGGACACCCGACTACACC.

This clone has just one count. Genes and germline come from the mouse. The read stops 1 residue short of the end of the CDR3; the missing end is completed from the germline J gene. V gene TRBV23 combines with J gene TRBJ1-1; the table's D call TRBD1 went unverified against the DNA. Germline loops: CDR1 KGHTA, CDR2 FQNQQP. There are 13 residues in the CDR3. The part of the CDR3 DNA that was read is TGCTCCAGCAGTCAAACAGGGGGCACAGAAGTCTTC. Translated: CSSSQTGGTEVF. The entire CDR3 sequence reads CSSSQTGGTEVFF.

This clone is medium-sized by share. Here the gene names and germline are mouse. The CDR3 goes on 1 residue after the read ends, and that part is filled in from the germline J gene. The chain employs TRBV12-1 and TRBJ2-1, with 9 bases lining up with TRBD2. The CDR3 consists of 15 residues. With V trimmed by 1 base and J by 3 bases, 3 bases remained unmatched. CDR1 and CDR2 (germline): SGHSN, HYEKVE. The CDR3: CASSLAGGVYAEQFF. The sequenced CDR3 bases are TGTGCCAGCTCTCTGGCTGGGGGGGTCTATGCTGAGCAGTTC.

This clone occurred a few times. Here the gene names and germline are mouse. This CDR3 is CASSQDQQTEVFF. The CDR3 DNA, read in part, is TGTGCCAGCAGCCAAGATCAACAAACAGAAGTCTTC. The chain links TRBV5 to TRBJ1-1; D remains unclear. The missing CDR3 end, 1 residue past where the read stops, is filled in from the germline J gene. The V gene's germline CDR1 is LGHNA and CDR2 YNLKQL (reference sequence). Between the trimmed V and J ends, which lost 0 bases and 5 bases, there was a span of 7 bases. The CDR3 totals 13 residues.

A note on this clone: Each gene name is a mouse one. The read is 1 residue too short to cover the CDR3 end, so that end is filled in from the germline J gene. This chain connects TRBV1 to TRBJ2-1; D is uncertain. V was pared by 2 bases and J by 10 bases, with 9 bases between. From germline, CDR1 is NSQYPW and CDR2 LRSPGD (reference sequence). This CDR3 comprises 12 residues. CDR3 in amino acids: CTCSANRHEQFF. CDR3 DNA (partial): TGCACCTGCAGTGCAAACCGGCACGAGCAGTTC.

This clone appeared a few times. Gene names are the mouse ones. The read terminates 1 residue before the CDR3 end, so the remaining end is supplied by the germline J gene. The chain employs TRBV26 and TRBJ2-3; TRBD1 matches 8 bases. The CDR3 is 15 amino acids. Germline V gene data show CDR1 as KGHPV and CDR2 as FQNQEV (reference sequence). V dropped 4 bases and J dropped 1; count of bases not matched to a gene: 4. The sequenced part of the CDR3 DNA is TGTGCCAGCAGTCCTGGACAGGGAGGTGCAGAAACGCTGTAT. As protein: CASSPGQGGAETLY. The CDR3, in full, reads CASSPGQGGAETLYF.

This clone was counted only a few times. Genes here carry mouse names. The CDR3 end falls 1 residue outside the read, so it is completed with the germline J gene. This sequence joins TRBV26 and TRBJ1-2; D gene uncertain. The V and J ends lost 4 bases and 0 bases respectively, with 6 bases between them. Germline V gene data show CDR1 as KGHPV and CDR2 as FQNQEV (reference sequence). The CDR3 extends over 13 amino acids. The CDR3 DNA, read in part, is TGTGCCAGCAGTCAGACAACAAACTCCGACTACACC. Protein product: CASSQTTNSDYT. The CDR3 as a whole reads CASSQTTNSDYTF. Drawing the rest from reference TRBV26 and TRBJ1-2, the complete variable domain is NSKVIQTPRYLVKGQGQKAKMRCIPEKGHPVVFWYQQNKNNEFKFLINFQNQEVLQQIDMTEKRFSAECPSNSPCSLEIQSSEAGDSALYLCASSQTTNSDYTFGSGTRLLVI.